Following are 5 T cell receptor beta chains from one sample sequenced in a study of T cells in localized non-small cell lung cancer (dated by TCRdb to the early 2020s). The library relied on the immunoSEQ multiplex PCR assay. The immuneACCESS repertoire file appears here via TCRdb, limited to in-frame rearrangements. These files lack a portion of the clones; in checked studies, under half of the deficit traces to unresolved V genes, and the cause of the others is not known. The sample table holds fewer than 8,000 clones, of which approximately 93% were seen once. The biggest ten clones account for under 3.5% of the sample. Sequencing was performed on peripheral blood, taken before any cancer treatment. The receptors shown here come from a woman aged 35-75 years with stage I lung adenocarcinoma.

The rearrangement links TRBV5-1 to TRBJ2-3, with a possible D match to TRBD2 (6 bases). Germline CDR1 and CDR2: SGHRS and YFSETQ. CDR3 length: 14 amino acids. Trimming shortened V by 4 bases and J by 2 bases, and 11 bases separated the two germline ends. CDR3 in amino acids: CASSVGEATDTQYF. The DNA for the CDR3 is TGCGCCAGCAGCGTAGGGGAGGCCACAGATACGCAGTATTTT.

Note on this clone: The junction shows a germline mismatch at one end, possibly a read error. The J gene is TRBJ2-5, the V gene TRBV2, with 11 positions matching TRBD2. Germline CDR1 reads SNHLY; CDR2 reads FYNNEI. The CDR3 spans 16 residues. The CDR3 spells CASREASGRRGETQYF. For the CDR3, the DNA is TGTGCCAGCAGAGAAGCTAGCGGGAGGAGGGGGGAGACCCAGTACTTC.

The chain combines TRBV9 with TRBJ2-1; possibly TRBD1 for D (6 bases). V was trimmed by 4 bases and J by 5 bases, leaving 13 bases between them. The CDR3 covers 14 residues. Germline V CDR1 and CDR2: SGDLS, YYNGEE. The CDR3 loop is CASSSYRENNEQFF. The CDR3 nucleotides are TGTGCCAGCAGCTCCTACAGGGAAAACAATGAGCAGTTCTTC.

This clone was counted once. The rearrangement links TRBV30 to TRBJ2-1, with 7 positions matching TRBD2. The germline V gene encodes CDR1 GTSNPN and CDR2 SVGIG (reference sequence). This CDR3 comprises 13 residues. V shed 7 bases, J shed 4 bases, and the junction held 7 bases outside the gene matches. CDR3 sequence reads: CASTSALYNEQFF. DNA of the CDR3: TGTGCCTCAACTAGCGCCTTATACAATGAGCAGTTCTTC.

The CDR3 reads CAISESLGTKSPQAFF. The CDR3 bases are TGTGCCATCAGTGAATCCTTAGGGACAAAAAGTCCACAGGCTTTCTTT. The rearrangement joins TRBV10-3 to TRBJ1-1; tentative D call: TRBD1 (6 bases). V lost 3 bases, J lost 11 bases, and 25 bases lay in between. There are 16 residues in the CDR3. Germline CDR1 reads ENHRY; CDR2 reads SYGVKD.